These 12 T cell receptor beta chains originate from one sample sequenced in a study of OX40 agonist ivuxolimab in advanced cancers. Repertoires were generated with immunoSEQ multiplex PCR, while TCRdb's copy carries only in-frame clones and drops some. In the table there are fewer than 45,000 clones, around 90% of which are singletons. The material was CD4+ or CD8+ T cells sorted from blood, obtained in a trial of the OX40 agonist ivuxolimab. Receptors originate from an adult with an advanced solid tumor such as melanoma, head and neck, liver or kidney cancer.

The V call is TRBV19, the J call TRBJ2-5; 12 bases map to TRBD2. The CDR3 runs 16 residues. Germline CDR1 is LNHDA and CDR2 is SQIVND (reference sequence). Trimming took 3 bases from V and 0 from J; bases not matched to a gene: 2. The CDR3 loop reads CASSITSGGYQETQYF. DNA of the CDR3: TGTGCCAGTAGTATTACTAGCGGGGGGTACCAAGAGACCCAGTACTTC.

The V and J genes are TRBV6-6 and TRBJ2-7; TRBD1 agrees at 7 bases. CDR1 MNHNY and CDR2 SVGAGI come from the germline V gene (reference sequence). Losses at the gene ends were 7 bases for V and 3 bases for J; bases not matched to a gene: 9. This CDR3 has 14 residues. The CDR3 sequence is CASTGQESSYEQYF. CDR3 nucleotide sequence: TGTGCCAGCACCGGACAGGAGTCGAGCTACGAGCAGTACTTC.

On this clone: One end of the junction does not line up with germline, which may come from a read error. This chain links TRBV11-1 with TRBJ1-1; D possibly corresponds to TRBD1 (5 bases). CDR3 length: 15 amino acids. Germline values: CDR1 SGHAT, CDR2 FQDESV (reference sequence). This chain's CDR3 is CASSLVGVMNAEAFF. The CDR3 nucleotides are TGTGCCAGCAGCTTAGTGGGGGTTATGAACGCTGAAGCTTTCTTT.

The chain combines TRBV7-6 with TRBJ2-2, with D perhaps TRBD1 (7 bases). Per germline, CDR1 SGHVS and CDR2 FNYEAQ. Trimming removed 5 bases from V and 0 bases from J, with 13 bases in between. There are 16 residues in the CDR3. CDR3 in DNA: TGTGCCAGCAGCCCGGGGGACAGCTCGAACACCGGGGAGCTGTTTTTT. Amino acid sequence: CASSPGDSSNTGELFF.

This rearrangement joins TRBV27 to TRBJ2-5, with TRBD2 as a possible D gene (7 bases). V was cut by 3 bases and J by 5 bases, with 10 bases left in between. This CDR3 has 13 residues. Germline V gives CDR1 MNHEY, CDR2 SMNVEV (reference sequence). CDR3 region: CASSFWGGETQYF. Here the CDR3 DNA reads TGTGCCAGCAGTTTTTGGGGGGGCGAGACCCAGTACTTC.

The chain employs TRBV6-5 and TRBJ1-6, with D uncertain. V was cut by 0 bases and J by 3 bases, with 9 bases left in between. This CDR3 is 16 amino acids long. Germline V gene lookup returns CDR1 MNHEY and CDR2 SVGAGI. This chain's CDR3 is CASSYSVQNYNSPLHF. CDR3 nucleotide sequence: TGTGCCAGCAGTTACTCGGTTCAGAACTATAATTCACCCCTCCACTTT.

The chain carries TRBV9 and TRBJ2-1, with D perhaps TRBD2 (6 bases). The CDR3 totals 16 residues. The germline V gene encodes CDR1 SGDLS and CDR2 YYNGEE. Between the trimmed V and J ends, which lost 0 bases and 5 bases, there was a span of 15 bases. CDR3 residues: CASSVALATTHNEQFF. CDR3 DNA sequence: TGTGCCAGCAGCGTAGCACTAGCCACTACTCACAATGAGCAGTTCTTC.

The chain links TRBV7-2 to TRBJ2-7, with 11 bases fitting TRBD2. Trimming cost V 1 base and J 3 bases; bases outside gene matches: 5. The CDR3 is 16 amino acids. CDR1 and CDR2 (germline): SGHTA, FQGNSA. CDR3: CASSLEGTSGGYEQYF. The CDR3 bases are TGTGCCAGCAGCTTAGAGGGTACTAGCGGGGGCTACGAGCAGTACTTC.

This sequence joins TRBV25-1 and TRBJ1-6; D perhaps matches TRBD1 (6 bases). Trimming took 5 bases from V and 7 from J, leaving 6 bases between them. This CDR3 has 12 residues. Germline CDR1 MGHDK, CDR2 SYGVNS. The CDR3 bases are TGTGCCAGCAGTAGGGGGAATTCACCCCTCCACTTT. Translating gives CASSRGNSPLHF.

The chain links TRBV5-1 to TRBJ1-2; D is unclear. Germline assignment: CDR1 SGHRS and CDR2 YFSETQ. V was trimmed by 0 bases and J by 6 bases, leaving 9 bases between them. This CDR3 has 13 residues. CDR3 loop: CASSLAGSNGYTF. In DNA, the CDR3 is TGCGCCAGCAGCTTGGCCGGTTCGAATGGCTACACCTTC. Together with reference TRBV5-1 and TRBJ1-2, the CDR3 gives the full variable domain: KAGVTQTPRYLIKTRGQQVTLSCSPISGHRSVSWYQQTPGQGLQFLFEYFSETQRNKGNFPGRFSGRQFSNSRSEMNVSTLELGDSALYLCASSLAGSNGYTFGSGTRLTVV.

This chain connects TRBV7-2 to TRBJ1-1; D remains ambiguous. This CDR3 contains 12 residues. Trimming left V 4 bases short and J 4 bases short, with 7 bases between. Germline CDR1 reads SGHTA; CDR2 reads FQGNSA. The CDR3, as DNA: TGTGCCAGCAGCTCGGGCCCCACTGAAGCTTTCTTT. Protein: CASSSGPTEAFF. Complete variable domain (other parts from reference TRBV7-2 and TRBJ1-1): GAGVSQSPSNKVTEKGKDVELRCDPISGHTALYWYRQSLGQGLEFLIYFQGNSAPDKSGLPSDRFSAERTGGSVSTLTIQRTQQEDSAVYLCASSSGPTEAFFGQGTRLTVV.

In nucleotides, the CDR3 is TGTGCCAGCAGCCAGACTTCGGGACAGGGGTTTGGCTACACCTTC. Residues: CASSQTSGQGFGYTF. V gene TRBV7-2 combines with J gene TRBJ1-2; the match to TRBD1 covers 10 bases. This CDR3 contains 15 residues. Per the germline V gene, CDR1 is SGHTA and CDR2 is FQGNSA. The J segment lost 7 bases and the V segment lost 5 bases, leaving 10 bases of the junction unmatched.